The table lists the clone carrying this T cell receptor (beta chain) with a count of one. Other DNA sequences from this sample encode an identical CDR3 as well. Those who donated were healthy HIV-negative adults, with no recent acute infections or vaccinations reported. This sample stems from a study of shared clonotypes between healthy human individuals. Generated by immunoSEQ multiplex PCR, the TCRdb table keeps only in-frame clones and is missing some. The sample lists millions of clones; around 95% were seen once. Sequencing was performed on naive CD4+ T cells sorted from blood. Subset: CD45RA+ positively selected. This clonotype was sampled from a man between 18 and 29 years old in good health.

CDR3 residues: CASSLVGVETQYF. The CDR3 DNA is TGTGCCAGCAGCTTGGTGGGCGTAGAGACCCAGTACTTC. The V and J genes are TRBV5-4 and TRBJ2-5; D remains ambiguous. The CDR3 covers 13 residues. Trimming cost V 0 bases and J 4 bases, with 7 bases left between them. Germline CDR1 reads SGHNT; CDR2 reads YYREEE (reference sequence).